The 9 T cell receptor beta chains in this list originate from one sample, sequenced in a study of vaccination effects on CD4 cells after COVID-19. The table came from immunoSEQ multiplex PCR; TCRdb's copy has only in-frame clones and leaves some out. Of roughly 30,000 clones in the sample, about 75% were seen once. When around 10 days of culture had elapsed, CD4+ T cells were isolated. The person had PCR-confirmed SARS-CoV-2 infection between March and December 2020. All study participants received two doses of BNT162b2 or mRNA-1273 vaccine. These receptors are not linked to any known antigen. The input for sequencing was CD4+ T cells from PBMCs cultured without peptide, taken after COVID-19 vaccination. The receptor set was obtained from a human donor who had a prior SARS-CoV-2 infection.

The chain combines TRBV9 with TRBJ2-2; TRBD1 agrees at 8 bases. CDR3 size: 16 residues. V was clipped by 7 bases and J by 0 bases; unmatched bases: 8. CDR1 SGDLS and CDR2 YYNGEE come from the germline V gene. This CDR3 is CASARPGQANTGELFF. CDR3 coding DNA: TGTGCCAGCGCACGACCGGGACAGGCGAACACCGGGGAGCTGTTTTTT.

The rearrangement links TRBV10-3 to TRBJ1-2, with 8 positions matching TRBD1. Germline CDR1 and CDR2: ENHRY and SYGVKD. The V segment lost 4 bases and the J segment 1 base; nucleotides outside the gene matches: 11. The CDR3 covers 17 residues. The CDR3 DNA follows: TGTGCCATCAGTGCCGGGACAGGTGAAAACTTTAACTATGGCTACACCTTC. Amino acid sequence: CAISAGTGENFNYGYTF.

The chain recombines TRBV5-4 with TRBJ2-7, with a weak D call TRBD2 (6 bases). CDR1 SGHNT and CDR2 YYREEE come from the germline V gene (reference sequence). This CDR3 comprises 14 residues. V gave up 1 base and J gave up 4 bases, with 12 bases separating them. The CDR3 DNA reads as TGTGCCAGCAGCTTGCAGGGACTGCATTACGAGCAGTACTTC. Translated: CASSLQGLHYEQYF.

The V and J genes are TRBV5-1 and TRBJ2-5; 9 bases line up with TRBD2. V was clipped by 4 bases and J by 5 bases; unmatched bases: 9. From germline, CDR1 is SGHRS and CDR2 YFSETQ. The CDR3 is 15 amino acids. The CDR3 here is CASSPSTSGPETQYF. CDR3 nucleotides: TGCGCCAGCAGCCCTTCGACTAGCGGCCCGGAGACCCAGTACTTC.

In its sample, this clone was seen once. The rearrangement joins TRBV4-2 to TRBJ2-3; TRBD2 aligns across 11 bases. The length of the CDR3 is 15 residues. V shed 3 bases, J shed 4 bases, and the junction held 3 bases outside the gene matches. Germline lookup yields CDR1 LGHNA and CDR2 YNFKEQ. The CDR3 DNA is TGTGCCAGCAGCCATAGCGGGAGGGACTCAGATACGCAGTATTTT. Protein: CASSHSGRDSDTQYF.

The chain combines TRBV6-1 with TRBJ2-5, with TRBD1 matching 9 bases. The CDR3 totals 15 residues. V trimming: 1 base; J trimming: 4 bases; junction bases outside the gene matches: 4. CDR1 is MNHNS, CDR2 SASEGT, per germline. The CDR3 loop is CASSEGTDRGETQYF. CDR3 DNA sequence: TGTGCCAGCAGTGAAGGCACGGACAGGGGAGAGACCCAGTACTTC.

The chain is built from TRBV29-1 and TRBJ2-1, with 7 nucleotides matching TRBD2. Germline V gene sequence: CDR1 SQVTM, CDR2 ANQGSEA. This CDR3 has 16 amino acids. Trimming took 3 bases from V and 4 from J; bases not matched to a gene: 12. The CDR3 here is CSVEGFPGLTYNEQFF. CDR3 in DNA: TGCAGCGTTGAGGGTTTTCCGGGACTAACATACAATGAGCAGTTCTTC.

On this clone itself: No DNA is shown, since the ends of the CDR3 on it are uncertain; the CDR3 is the one TCRdb lists. V gene TRBV21-1 combines with J gene TRBJ1-6. TRBV21-1 is a listed pseudogene. The CDR3 spans 17 amino acids, including both terminal residues. CDR3 region: CASSLLKVARGNSPLHF.

The V and J genes are TRBV11-2 and TRBJ1-1; possibly TRBD1 for D (5 bases). The V gene's germline CDR1 is SGHAT and CDR2 FQNNGV. The V and J ends lost 3 bases and 6 bases respectively, with 14 bases between them. The CDR3 extends over 14 amino acids. CDR3 coding DNA: TGTGCCAGCAGCTTTTCTGGGGACGGGGCTGAAGCTTTCTTT. This translates into CASSFSGDGAEAFF.